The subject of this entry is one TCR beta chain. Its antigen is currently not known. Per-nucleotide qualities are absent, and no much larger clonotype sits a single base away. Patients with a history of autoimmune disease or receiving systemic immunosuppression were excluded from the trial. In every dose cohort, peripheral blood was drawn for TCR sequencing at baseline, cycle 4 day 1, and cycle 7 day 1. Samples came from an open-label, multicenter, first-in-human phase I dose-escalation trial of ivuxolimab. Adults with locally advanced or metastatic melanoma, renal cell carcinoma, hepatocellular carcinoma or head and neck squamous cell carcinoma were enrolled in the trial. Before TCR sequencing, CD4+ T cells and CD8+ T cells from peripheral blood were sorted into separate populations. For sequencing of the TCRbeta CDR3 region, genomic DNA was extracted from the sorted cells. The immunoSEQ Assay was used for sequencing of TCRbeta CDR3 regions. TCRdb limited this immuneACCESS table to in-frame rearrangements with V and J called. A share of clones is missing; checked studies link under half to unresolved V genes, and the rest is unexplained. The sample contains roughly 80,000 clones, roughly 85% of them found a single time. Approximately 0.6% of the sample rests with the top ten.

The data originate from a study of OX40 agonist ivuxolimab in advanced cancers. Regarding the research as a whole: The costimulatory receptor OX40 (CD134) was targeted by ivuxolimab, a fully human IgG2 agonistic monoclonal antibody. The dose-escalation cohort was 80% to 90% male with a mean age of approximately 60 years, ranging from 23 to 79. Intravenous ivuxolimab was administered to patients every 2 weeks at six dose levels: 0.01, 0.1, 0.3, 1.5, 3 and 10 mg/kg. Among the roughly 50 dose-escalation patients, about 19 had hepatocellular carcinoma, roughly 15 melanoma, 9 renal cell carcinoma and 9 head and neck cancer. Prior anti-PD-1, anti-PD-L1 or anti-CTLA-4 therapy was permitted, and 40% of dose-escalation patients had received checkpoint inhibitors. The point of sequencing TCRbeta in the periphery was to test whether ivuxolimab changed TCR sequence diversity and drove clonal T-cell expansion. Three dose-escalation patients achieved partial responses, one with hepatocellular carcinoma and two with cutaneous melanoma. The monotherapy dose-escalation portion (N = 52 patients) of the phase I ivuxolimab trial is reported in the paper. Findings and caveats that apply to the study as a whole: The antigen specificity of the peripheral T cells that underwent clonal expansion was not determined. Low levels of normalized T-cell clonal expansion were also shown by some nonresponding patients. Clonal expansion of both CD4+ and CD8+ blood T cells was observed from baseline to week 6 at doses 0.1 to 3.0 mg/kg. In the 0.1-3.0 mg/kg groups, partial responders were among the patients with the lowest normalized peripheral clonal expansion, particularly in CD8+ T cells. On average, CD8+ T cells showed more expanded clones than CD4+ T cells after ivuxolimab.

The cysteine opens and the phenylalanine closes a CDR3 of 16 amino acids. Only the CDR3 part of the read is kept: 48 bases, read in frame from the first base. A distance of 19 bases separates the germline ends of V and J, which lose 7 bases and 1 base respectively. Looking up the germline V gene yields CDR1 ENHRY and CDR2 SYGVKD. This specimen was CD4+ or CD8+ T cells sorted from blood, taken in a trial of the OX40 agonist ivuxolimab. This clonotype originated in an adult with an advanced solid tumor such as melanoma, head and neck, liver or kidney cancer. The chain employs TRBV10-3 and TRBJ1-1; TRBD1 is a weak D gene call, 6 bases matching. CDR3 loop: CAITAGVGAGNTEAFF. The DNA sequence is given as TGTGCCATCACCGCGGGGGTGGGGGCCGGGAACACTGAAGCTTTCTTT.